This T cell receptor (beta chain) was sequenced for a study of T cell changes during pregnancy in multiple sclerosis. Only one count was recorded for this clone. V dropped 1 base and J dropped 4 bases, with 9 bases sitting between them. Germline-derived CDR1 and CDR2 are SGHVS and FNYEAQ. The CDR3 spans 14 residues. This table comes from immunoSEQ multiplex PCR, and its TCRdb copy is limited to in-frame clones, with some not included. The sample consists of about 60,000 clones, roughly 87% of them appearing once. This rearrangement joins TRBV7-6 to TRBJ2-3, with a tentative D call TRBD1 (6 bases). The input for sequencing was peripheral blood, taken in the second trimester of pregnancy. The sequence was collected from a female donor in good health, enrolled as a control in a pregnancy study. This chain's CDR3 is CASSLGTEPDTQYF. CDR3 sequence (DNA): TGTGCCAGCAGCTTAGGGACAGAGCCAGATACGCAGTATTTT. The entire variable domain, with the rest obtained from reference TRBV7-6 and TRBJ2-3, is as follows: GAGVSQSPRYKVTKRGQDVALRCDPISGHVSLYWYRQALGQGPEFLTYFNYEAQQDKSGLPNDRFSAERPEGSISTLTIQRTEQRDSAMYRCASSLGTEPDTQYFGPGTRLTVL.